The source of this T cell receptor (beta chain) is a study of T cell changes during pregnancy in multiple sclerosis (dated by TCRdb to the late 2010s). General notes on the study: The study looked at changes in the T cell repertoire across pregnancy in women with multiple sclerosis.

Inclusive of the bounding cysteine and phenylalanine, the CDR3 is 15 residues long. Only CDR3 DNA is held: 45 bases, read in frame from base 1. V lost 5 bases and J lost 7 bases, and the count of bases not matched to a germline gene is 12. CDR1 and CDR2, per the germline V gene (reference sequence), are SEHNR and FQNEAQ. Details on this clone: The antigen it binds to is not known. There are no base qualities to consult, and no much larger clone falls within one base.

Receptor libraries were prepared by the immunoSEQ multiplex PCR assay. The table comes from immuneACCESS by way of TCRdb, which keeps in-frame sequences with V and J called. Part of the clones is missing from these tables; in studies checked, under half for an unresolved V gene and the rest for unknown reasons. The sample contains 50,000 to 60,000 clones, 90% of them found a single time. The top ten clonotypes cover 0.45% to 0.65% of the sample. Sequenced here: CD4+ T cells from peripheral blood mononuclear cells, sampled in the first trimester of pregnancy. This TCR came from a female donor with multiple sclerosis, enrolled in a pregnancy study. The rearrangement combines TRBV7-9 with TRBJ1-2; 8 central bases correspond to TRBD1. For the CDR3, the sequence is CASSLSGGNYGGYTF. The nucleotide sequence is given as TGTGCCAGCAGCCTCTCAGGGGGCAATTATGGTGGCTACACCTTC.